This is a list of T cell receptor beta chains from one sample in a study of cytomegalovirus exposure and HLA in healthy donors. The table came from immunoSEQ multiplex PCR; TCRdb's copy has only in-frame clones and leaves some out. The repertoire includes around 130,000 clones, approximately 80% of them detected once, and about 2.9% sits in the top ten. Sequenced: PBMCs. Receptors were obtained from a boy aged 2 to 10 in good health and CMV-seronegative. CDR3s include the opening cysteine and the closing phenylalanine or tryptophan. A D gene is named only where the DNA matches it firmly. Some rows have no size entry. The others give once, few or many, or a class for an expanded clone.

v_call	j_call	clone_size	d_call	cdr3_nt	cdr3_aa
TRBV15	TRBJ1-3	NA	NA	TGTGCCACCAGCGATTGGGAGGGATCCTCTGGAAACACCATATATTTT	CATSDWEGSSGNTIYF
TRBV19	TRBJ2-3	NA	TRBD2	TGTGCCAGTAGTCGTCCTATGACTAGCGGGAGCACAGATACGCAGTATTTT	CASSRPMTSGSTDTQYF
TRBV29-1	TRBJ2-3	NA	NA	TGCAGCGTTGGGGGGACACTTCCCAGCACAGATACGCAGTATTTT	CSVGGTLPSTDTQYF
TRBV5-4	TRBJ1-3	NA	TRBD1	TGTGCCAGCAGCTTTGGACAGGGTAGCTCTGGAAACACCATATATTTT	CASSFGQGSSGNTIYF
TRBV9	TRBJ1-2	NA	NA	TGTGCCAGCAGCGCCAACATGGGGGGTGGGAATGTCAACTATGGCTACACCTTC	CASSANMGGGNVNYGYTF
TRBV7-9	TRBJ2-7	once	NA	TGTGCCAGCAGCCACCCCGACGGACCCGCCGGGGGAGCAGGGCAGTACTTC	CASSHPDGPAGGAGQYF
TRBV2	TRBJ2-1	NA	NA	TGTGCCAGCAGTGATCCTCGCATTCGGGGAGACTCCTACAATGAGCAGTTCTTC	CASSDPRIRGDSYNEQFF
TRBV19	TRBJ2-1	NA	NA	TGTGCCAGTAGTATAACAGGGTCCTACAATGAGCAGTTCTTC	CASSITGSYNEQFF
TRBV5-5	TRBJ2-3	NA	TRBD1	TGTGCCAGCAGCGCGAGGGACAGAGTCACAGATACGCAGTATTTT	CASSARDRVTDTQYF
TRBV27	TRBJ1-3	NA	NA	TGTGCCAGCAGTCCAACAGCTTCAGGAAACACCATATATTTT	CASSPTASGNTIYF
TRBV29-1	TRBJ1-1	NA	TRBD1	TGCAGCGCCGACGACAGGGGGTCTGACACTGAAGCTTTCTTT	CSADDRGSDTEAFF
TRBV9	TRBJ1-1	few	NA	TGTGCCAGCAGCGCCCAGGGAAACACTGAAGCTTTCTTT	CASSAQGNTEAFF
TRBV15	TRBJ2-1	NA	NA	TGTGCCACCAGCAGAGCGACAGGCGACTCCAATGAGCAGTTCTTC	CATSRATGDSNEQFF
TRBV10-3	TRBJ1-2	NA	TRBD1	TGTGCCATCAGTGAGCCCTCAGGGGGCTATGGCTACACCTTC	CAISEPSGGYGYTF
TRBV4-2	TRBJ2-1	NA	TRBD2	TGTGCCAGTAGCCGGACTAGCGGGGGGTCTCGCTCCTACAATGAGCAGTTCTTC	CASSRTSGGSRSYNEQFF
TRBV7-3	TRBJ2-3	NA	NA	TGTGCCAGCAGTTCAATACCCGGAGATACGCAGTATTTT	CASSSIPGDTQYF
TRBV4-1	TRBJ1-1	NA	NA	TGCGCCAGCAGCCGAGGCCCCTTGCGAGCGAACACTGAAGCTTTCTTT	CASSRGPLRANTEAFF
TRBV28	TRBJ1-4	NA	NA	TGTGCCAGCCAGATCGGGGGGGCTGATAATGAAAAACTGTTTTTT	CASQIGGADNEKLFF
TRBV4-3	TRBJ2-3	NA	TRBD2	TGCGCCAGCAGCCAAGGTTTAGCGGGGGGCGTAGATACGCAGTATTTT	CASSQGLAGGVDTQYF
TRBV5-4	TRBJ2-6	once	TRBD2	TGTGCCAGCAGCTTGGTTTCGGGGGGCTCTGGGGCCAACGTCCTGACTTTC	CASSLVSGGSGANVLTF
TRBV2	TRBJ1-2	NA	TRBD1	TGTGCCATCCCAAACCCGACAGGGAGCTATGGCTACACCTTC	CAIPNPTGSYGYTF
TRBV25-1	TRBJ1-2	NA	TRBD1	TGTGCCAGCAGTGAAGGTACAGGGGGTCCTTTCTATGGCTACACCTTC	CASSEGTGGPFYGYTF
TRBV10-3	TRBJ2-5	NA	TRBD2	TGTGCCATCAGTCTGACTAGCGGGTGGGAGACCCAGTACTTC	CAISLTSGWETQYF
TRBV4-3	TRBJ2-7	NA	NA	TGCGCCAGCAGCCAACGACTAGCCTACGAGCAGTACTTC	CASSQRLAYEQYF
TRBV6-5	TRBJ1-1	NA	NA	TGTGCCAGCAGTTACTCGCGTCAGGGGACTGAAGCTTTCTTT	CASSYSRQGTEAFF
TRBV9	TRBJ2-2	NA	TRBD2	TGTGCCAGCAGCGGCGGGGAGGGACCACTTTTGCGGGAGCTGTTTTTT	CASSGGEGPLLRELFF
TRBV13	TRBJ2-1	NA	NA	TGTGCCAGCAGCTTAGACAGGAGCTCCTACAATGAGCAGTTCTTC	CASSLDRSSYNEQFF
TRBV19	TRBJ1-1	NA	NA	TGTGCCAGTAGTATAGGAGAGGTGAACACTGAAGCTTTCTTT	CASSIGEVNTEAFF
TRBV7-6	TRBJ1-2	NA	NA	TGTGCCAGCAGCTTAGGCCCCGGGGATGGCTACACCTTC	CASSLGPGDGYTF
TRBV15	TRBJ1-6	few	TRBD1	TGTGCCACCAGCGGTCTCCGGGACAGTAATTCACCCCTCCACTTT	CATSGLRDSNSPLHF
TRBV4-3	TRBJ2-7	NA	NA	TGCGCCAGCAGCCACAGGGATTCCTACGAGCAGTACTTC	CASSHRDSYEQYF
TRBV19	TRBJ2-1	NA	TRBD2	TGTGCCAGTAAGGTCTCTAGCGGGAGATCCAATGAGCAGTTCTTC	CASKVSSGRSNEQFF
TRBV6-1	TRBJ1-1	NA	NA	TGTGCCAGCAGGGCAGGGTCGTCGACTGAAGCTTTCTTT	CASRAGSSTEAFF
TRBV6-1	TRBJ1-4	NA	TRBD1	TGTGCCAGCAGCTTCGGACAGGGATTTGAAAAACTGTTTTTT	CASSFGQGFEKLFF
TRBV4-1	TRBJ1-6	few	NA	TGCGCCAGCAGCCAGGAAGACAGCTTTAATTCACCCCTCCACTTT	CASSQEDSFNSPLHF
TRBV13	TRBJ1-4	NA	NA	TGTGCCAGCTCTTACAGGGCCGATAATGAAAAACTGTTTTTT	CASSYRADNEKLFF
TRBV11-2	TRBJ2-3	few	TRBD1	TGTGCCAGCAGGCCGGGACAGGGACGGACAGATACGCAGTATTTT	CASRPGQGRTDTQYF
TRBV7-9	TRBJ1-4	NA	NA	TGTGCCAGCAGCACAAGACAGTTAGGGGATGAAAAACTGTTTTTT	CASSTRQLGDEKLFF
TRBV2	TRBJ2-1	NA	TRBD2	TGTGCCAGCAGTCCATTATTAGCGGGTTACAATGAGCAGTTCTTC	CASSPLLAGYNEQFF
TRBV18	TRBJ1-3	few	NA	TGTGCCAGCTTAAACCGGGAATCCGGAAACACCATATATTTT	CASLNRESGNTIYF
TRBV6-6	TRBJ2-4	NA	NA	TGTGCCAGCAGAAACCAGGGTAATTTGGCCAAAAACATTCAGTACTTC	CASRNQGNLAKNIQYF
TRBV15	TRBJ2-6	NA	NA	TGTGCCACCAGCAGAGATCTGGTCGACAGCCCTGGGGCCAACGTCCTGACTTTC	CATSRDLVDSPGANVLTF
TRBV5-4	TRBJ1-3	NA	NA	TGTGCCAGCAGCTATACTGGACTTGTCTGGGGAAACACCATATATTTT	CASSYTGLVWGNTIYF
TRBV6-1	TRBJ2-2	few	NA	TGTGCCAGCAGTGATGGGCCGGTCGGGGAGCTGTTTTTT	CASSDGPVGELFF
TRBV11-3	TRBJ2-5	NA	TRBD2	TGTGCCAGCAGCTTAAGGGCGGCGGGAGGGCAAGAGACCCAGTACTTC	CASSLRAAGGQETQYF
TRBV6-1	TRBJ1-1	NA	TRBD1	TGTGCCAGCAGTGACGGGACAGGGTTCACTGAAGCTTTCTTT	CASSDGTGFTEAFF
TRBV5-1	TRBJ1-1	NA	NA	TGCGCCAGCAGTCCCACAACAATGAACACTGAAGCTTTCTTT	CASSPTTMNTEAFF
TRBV5-6	TRBJ1-5	few	TRBD1	TGTGCCAGCAGCTTGGCAGGGGGCGGTCAGCCCCAGCATTTT	CASSLAGGGQPQHF
TRBV6-1	TRBJ1-1	NA	NA	TGTGCCAGCAGTCTACAGGGGAACACTGAAGCTTTCTTT	CASSLQGNTEAFF